Listed here are 30 T cell receptor beta chains from one sample, sequenced in a study of T cell responses to AZD1222 COVID-19 vaccine. The method was immunoSEQ multiplex PCR; TCRdb's version includes in-frame clones alone and lacks a portion of them. The data hold about 78,000 clones, with 88% observed a single time. The sequenced sample was peripheral blood, obtained on day 0 of MenACWY control vaccination. These receptors all stem from an adult in good health.

The V call is TRBV13, the J call TRBJ2-7; 13 bases align to TRBD2. CDR1 is PRHDT, CDR2 FYEKMQ, per germline (reference sequence). The CDR3 runs to 17 residues. The trim removed 5 bases at V and 2 bases at J, leaving 9 bases unmatched. The CDR3 here is CASSRTSGGPEAYEQYF. The CDR3 nucleotides are TGTGCCAGCAGCCGGACTAGCGGGGGTCCCGAGGCCTACGAGCAGTACTTC.

V usage is TRBV6-1 and J usage is TRBJ1-2; D perhaps matches TRBD1 (5 bases). V was pared by 2 bases and J by 4 bases, with 11 bases between. Germline assignment: CDR1 MNHNS and CDR2 SASEGT. The CDR3 loop spans 14 amino acids. CDR3 region: CASSESGTVYGYTF. DNA of the CDR3: TGTGCCAGCAGTGAAAGCGGGACGGTCTATGGCTACACCTTC.

The rearrangement joins TRBV20-1 to TRBJ1-5; D ambiguous. This CDR3 is built from 13 residues. Trimming shortened V by 3 bases and J by 9 bases, and 15 bases separated the two germline ends. Germline-derived CDR1 and CDR2 are DFQATT and SNEGSKA (reference sequence). CDR3 amino acids: CSASGWSEGPQHF. The CDR3 DNA sequence: TGCAGTGCTAGTGGATGGTCCGAGGGGCCCCAGCATTTT.

The chain recombines TRBV18 with TRBJ1-2, with 8 bases lining up with TRBD1. Germline V lookup: CDR1 KGHSH, CDR2 LQKENI. CDR3 length: 15 amino acids. The ends lost 1 base at V and 6 bases at J; junction bases unmatched: 7. The CDR3 nucleotides read TGTGCCAGCTCACCACTAGGACAGGGATCGGATGGCTACACCTTC. The encoded protein is CASSPLGQGSDGYTF. The whole variable domain, remainder taken from reference TRBV18 and TRBJ1-2, is NAGVMQNPRHLVRRRGQEARLRCSPMKGHSHVYWYRQLPEEGLKFMVYLQKENIIDESGMPKERFSAEFPKEGPSILRIQQVVRGDSAAYFCASSPLGQGSDGYTFGSGTRLTVV.

By proportion, this clone is medium-sized (0.01 to 0.1%). The V gene is TRBV27, the J gene TRBJ1-5; weak D call: TRBD1 (5 bases). The CDR3 runs 15 residues. Germline CDR1 is MNHEY and CDR2 is SMNVEV (reference sequence). Trimming left V 6 bases short and J 2 bases short, with 14 bases between. CDR3 nucleotides: TGTGCCAGCAGGTCTCTAGACAGAGGCAATCAGCCCCAGCATTTT. Encoded protein: CASRSLDRGNQPQHF.

The V gene is TRBV7-2, the J gene TRBJ1-2, with TRBD1 matching 8 bases. The CDR3 is 15 residues long. Looked up from germline, CDR1 is SGHTA and CDR2 is FQGNSA. The V segment lost 3 bases and the J segment 4 bases; nucleotides outside the gene matches: 7. DNA of the CDR3: TGTGCCAGCAGCTTGGCCCAGACAGGGGCCTATGGCTACACCTTC. Translated, it gives CASSLAQTGAYGYTF.

This chain connects TRBV7-9 to TRBJ1-1; 9 positions match TRBD1. Trimming removed 5 bases from V and 6 bases from J; junction bases left unmatched: 13. Per the germline V gene, CDR1 is SEHNR and CDR2 is FQNEAQ (reference sequence). CDR3 length equals 16 residues. For the CDR3, the DNA is TGTGCCAGCAGCCCCGGGACAGGGACATCAAAGGCTGAAGCTTTCTTT. It codes for CASSPGTGTSKAEAFF. The entire variable domain, with the rest obtained from reference TRBV7-9 and TRBJ1-1, is as follows: DTGVSQNPRHKITKRGQNVTFRCDPISEHNRLYWYRQTLGQGPEFLTYFQNEAQLEKSRLLSDRFSAERPKGSFSTLEIQRTEQGDSAMYLCASSPGTGTSKAEAFFGQGTRLTVV.

The J gene is TRBJ2-1, the V gene TRBV15, with D possibly TRBD2 on 6 matching bases. Germline-derived CDR1 and CDR2 are LNHNV and YYDKDF (reference sequence). The CDR3 consists of 14 residues. V was pared by 3 bases and J by 12 bases, with 18 bases between. As DNA, the CDR3 is TGTGCCACCAGCAGTTTACCTAGCGCGGGCGTGCAGTTCTTC. Translating gives CATSSLPSAGVQFF.

This clone was seen a single time. The chain employs TRBV9 and TRBJ2-7; 7 bases match TRBD2. V shed 4 bases, J shed 5 bases, and the junction held 15 bases outside the gene matches. Germline CDR1 reads SGDLS; CDR2 reads YYNGEE. This CDR3 comprises 16 residues. The CDR3 DNA reads TGTGCCAGCAGCCCGCGGTCTAGGGAGGGTCCCAACGAGCAGTACTTC. Encoded protein: CASSPRSREGPNEQYF.

The genes are TRBV5-1 and TRBJ2-2; D remains ambiguous. The CDR3 loop spans 12 amino acids. From germline, CDR1 is SGHRS and CDR2 YFSETQ. V was clipped by 0 bases and J by 7 bases, with 4 bases between them. CDR3 bases: TGCGCCAGCAGCTTGGTCATCGGGGAGCTGTTTTTT. It translates to CASSLVIGELFF.

The chain couples TRBV4-1 to TRBJ1-1, with D possibly being TRBD1 (5 bases). The V gene lost 2 bases and the J gene lost 2 bases, with 24 bases spanning the gap. The CDR3 consists of 19 residues. CDR1 is MGHRA and CDR2 is YSYEKL in the germline V gene. CDR3 in DNA: TGCGCCAGCAGCCAAATGCCGGGGCTAAGCGAGAGGAGAAACACTGAAGCTTTCTTT. This gives the protein CASSQMPGLSERRNTEAFF.

Here the CDR3 DNA reads TGTGCCAGCAGTGGGGGCTTTGAAGCTTTCTTT. This translates into CASSGGFEAFF. This chain connects TRBV2 to TRBJ1-1; weak D call: TRBD1 (5 bases). This CDR3 comprises 11 residues. Deletions cut 4 bases from V and 7 bases from J, with 7 bases between. The germline V gene has CDR1 SNHLY and CDR2 FYNNEI.

Only a few counts were recorded for this clone. The V call is TRBV5-8, the J call TRBJ1-1, with D possibly matching TRBD1 (5 bases). This CDR3 contains 14 residues. Trimming cost V 0 bases and J 7 bases, with 13 bases left between them. Germline assignment: CDR1 SGHTS and CDR2 YDEGEE. The CDR3 sequence: CASSLVGGTGEAFF. The DNA of the CDR3 is TGTGCCAGCAGCTTGGTGGGGGGGACGGGTGAAGCTTTCTTT.

The CDR3: CASKSGIEQYF. The CDR3 coding sequence is TGCGCCAGCAAGTCGGGAATCGAGCAGTACTTC. V is TRBV10-2 and J is TRBJ2-7, with a possible D match to TRBD2 (5 bases). The CDR3 totals 11 residues. V lost 7 bases, J lost 6 bases, and 10 bases lay in between. CDR1 is WSHSY and CDR2 is SAAADI in the germline V gene.

This sequence joins TRBV14 and TRBJ2-5, with D perhaps TRBD2 (5 bases). The CDR3 length is 16 residues. CDR1 SGHDN and CDR2 FVKESK come from the germline V gene. Trimming took off 4 bases at V and 5 bases at J, with 20 bases between the two ends. The CDR3 DNA reads as TGTGCCAGCAGCCCGTATGGTCGGGCAGAGGGTGAGACCCAGTACTTC. Its protein product is CASSPYGRAEGETQYF.

The V and J genes are TRBV2 and TRBJ1-1; D gene unclear. V shed 4 bases and J shed 0 bases, with 9 bases lying between them. This CDR3 is 14 amino acids long. Germline V gene lookup returns CDR1 SNHLY and CDR2 FYNNEI. The DNA of the CDR3 is TGTGCCAGCAGTGTCGCACTTATGAACACTGAAGCTTTCTTT. Translating gives CASSVALMNTEAFF.

This clone was recorded once. The chain joins TRBV15 to TRBJ2-6, with D possibly being TRBD2 (7 bases). CDR3 length: 18 amino acids. V was shortened by 3 bases and J by 2 bases, with 17 bases between the two germline ends. Per the germline V gene, CDR1 is LNHNV and CDR2 is YYDKDF (reference sequence). CDR3 region: CATSRDYTGRAGANVLTF. The DNA of the CDR3 is TGTGCCACCAGCAGGGACTACACAGGGAGGGCTGGGGCCAACGTCCTGACTTTC.

The rearrangement joins TRBV15 to TRBJ2-2; D is unresolved. This CDR3 is 19 amino acids long. Germline V gene data show CDR1 as LNHNV and CDR2 as YYDKDF (reference sequence). V gave up 0 bases and J gave up 5 bases, with 22 bases separating them. The CDR3 bases are TGTGCCACCAGCAGAGACCGAGTCTTTCAATCTTGGGTAACCGGGGAGCTGTTTTTT. Protein product: CATSRDRVFQSWVTGELFF. Drawing the rest from reference TRBV15 and TRBJ2-2, the complete variable domain is DAMVIQNPRYQVTQFGKPVTLSCSQTLNHNVMYWYQQKSSQAPKLLFHYYDKDFNNEADTPDNFQSRRPNTSFCFLDIRSPGLGDTAMYLCATSRDRVFQSWVTGELFFGEGSRLTVL.

This clone was picked up a small number of times. The chain carries TRBV7-2 and TRBJ2-7, with D tentatively TRBD2 (7 bases). Germline V lookup: CDR1 SGHTA, CDR2 FQGNSA. This CDR3 has 16 residues. The V end was cut by 1 base, the J end by 9 bases, with 22 bases between. For the CDR3, the DNA is TGTGCCAGCAGCTTAGAGGGGGGGGGCGTACCCCGTGTGCAGTACTTC. It specifies CASSLEGGGVPRVQYF.

DNA for the CDR3: TGTGCCAGCTCACCAACGCCCGGGATAGATAATTCACCCCTCCACTTT. Amino acid sequence: CASSPTPGIDNSPLHF. V gene TRBV18 combines with J gene TRBJ1-6; the D is unclear. Germline CDR1 reads KGHSH; CDR2 reads LQKENI. The CDR3 is made up of 16 amino acids. Trimming removed 2 bases from V and 5 bases from J, with 13 bases in between.

V usage is TRBV7-8 and J usage is TRBJ1-5; 8 nucleotides align to TRBD1. In germline, CDR1 is SGHVS, CDR2 FQNEAQ. This CDR3 contains 14 residues. V lost 6 bases, J lost 2 bases, and 3 bases stayed unmatched. This CDR3 reads CASRQGVGNQPQHF. CDR3 nucleotides: TGTGCCAGCAGACAGGGGGTTGGCAATCAGCCCCAGCATTTT.

This clone was picked up a small number of times. The gene calls are TRBV5-1 and TRBJ2-7; 7 positions agree with TRBD2. Germline values: CDR1 SGHRS, CDR2 YFSETQ. The junction had 5 bases not matched to a gene; V was cut back by 3 bases and J by 2 bases. The CDR3 loop spans 14 amino acids. The CDR3 region has the DNA TGCGCCAGCAGCTCCCGGGGGGAAACCTACGAGCAGTACTTC. Its translation: CASSSRGETYEQYF.

The CDR3 loop reads CASSQGGVSKDTQYF. The CDR3, as DNA: TGTGCCAGCAGCCAAGGAGGGGTGTCCAAAGATACGCAGTATTTT. The J gene is TRBJ2-3, the V gene TRBV3-1 (or the pseudogene TRBV3-2); D could derive from TRBD1 or TRBD2 (5 bases each). The V gene lost 1 base and the J gene lost 5 bases, with 13 bases spanning the gap. The V gene's germline CDR1 is LGHDT and CDR2 YNNKEL (reference sequence). The CDR3 contains 15 residues.

V usage is TRBV6-5 and J usage is TRBJ2-2; D is ambiguous. CDR3 length: 12 residues. Germline-derived CDR1 and CDR2 are MNHEY and SVGAGI. V gave up 8 bases and J gave up 6 bases, with 10 bases separating them. CDR3 nucleotide sequence: TGTGCCAGCCGCTCTGGGGCCGGGGAGCTGTTTTTT. Its translation: CASRSGAGELFF.

The chain has TRBV9 and TRBJ2-3, with TRBD2 identical over 10 bases. The CDR3 totals 15 residues. The V and J ends lost 4 bases and 11 bases, in that order; junction bases with no gene match: 13. Looked up from germline, CDR1 is SGDLS and CDR2 is YYNGEE. This CDR3 reads CASSLLGTSAQGQYF. CDR3 DNA sequence: TGTGCCAGCAGCCTCCTCGGGACTAGCGCCCAGGGGCAGTATTTT.

Only one count was recorded for this clone. This chain links TRBV20-1 with TRBJ2-7; D remains unclear. The CDR3 extends over 11 amino acids. Trimming shortened V by 6 bases and J by 0 bases, and 6 bases separated the two germline ends. Germline V gene lookup returns CDR1 DFQATT and CDR2 SNEGSKA (reference sequence). The CDR3 DNA reads as TGCAGTGCCCACTCCTCCTACGAGCAGTACTTC. Its translation: CSAHSSYEQYF.

This clone has just a few counts. This chain uses TRBV21-1 with TRBJ2-7; the table gives TRBD1 as D, unverified against the DNA. TRBV21-1 is a listed pseudogene. CDR3 length: 15 residues. CDR3 DNA: TGTGCCAGCGACCCCATTGGGACAGGGGCCTACGAGCAGTACTTC. Encoded protein: CASDPIGTGAYEQYF.

The chain carries TRBV6-5 and TRBJ1-1, with 10 bases aligning to TRBD1. This CDR3 is built from 16 residues. Per the germline V gene, CDR1 is MNHEY and CDR2 is SVGAGI. V gave up 2 bases and J gave up 4 bases; unmatched junction bases: 7. CDR3 sequence: CASSYRQGALSTEAFF. The CDR3 DNA follows: TGTGCCAGCAGTTACCGACAGGGGGCTTTAAGCACTGAAGCTTTCTTT.

The chain uses TRBV10-3 and TRBJ1-5; D is unclear. Germline-derived CDR1 and CDR2 are ENHRY and SYGVKD. The CDR3 totals 13 residues. Trimming cost V 10 bases and J 2 bases, with 12 bases left between them. This CDR3 reads CATGPGGNQPQHF. DNA of the CDR3: TGTGCCACCGGCCCCGGCGGCAATCAGCCCCAGCATTTT.

V gene TRBV6-2 or TRBV6-3 combines with J gene TRBJ2-1; the D gene is possibly TRBD2 (5 bases). Trimming stripped 0 bases from V and 0 bases from J, with 15 bases between. The CDR3 runs 18 residues. Germline lookup yields CDR1 MNHEY and CDR2 SVGEGT. This CDR3 is CASSYSTTRLSSYNEQFF. The CDR3 nucleotides read TGTGCCAGCAGTTACTCAACTACTAGACTCAGCTCCTACAATGAGCAGTTCTTC.